This T cell receptor beta chain originates from a study of shared clonotypes between healthy human individuals (TCRdb year 2020). Some background on the complete study: The cohort included three men and a couple of women between 18 and 49 years of age. The study deeply sequenced blood TCR repertoires of five healthy adults to estimate repertoire size and the extent of clonotype sharing between individuals. To increase sequencing depth and limit assay-specific biases, different laboratories used diverse techniques to prepare libraries and sequence TCR repertoires. Between about 0.8 and 9 billion PBMCs per donor were obtained by leukapheresis.

Using the deep immunoSEQ assay, TCR CDR3 regions were amplified from genomic DNA by multiplex PCR. Extracted genomic DNA from each cell subset was spread evenly across all wells of several immunoSEQ 96-well plates, with each plate serving as a replicate. For unsorted PBMC, each replicate PCR was loaded with approximately 0.3 ug genomic DNA, equivalent to 25,000 to 35,000 T cell genomes. Genomic DNA from unsorted PBMC was sequenced over ten immunoSEQ deep assay plates. Purified libraries were quantified with a Qubit 3.0 fluorometer, sized on a Bioanalyzer 2100, and re-quantified with the KAPA Library Quantification kit. Every immunoSEQ 96-well plate was sequenced on a separate single-read 150-cycle Illumina NextSeq 550 flow cell. In the source study's methods: Because only junctional sequences without quality scores were contained in the immunoSEQ output, filtering matching that applied to full-length reads could not be performed. Sequences were annotated with PyIR, a Python wrapper for IgBLAST v1.9, using IMGT germline references to assign V/J genes and CDR3. Reads were filtered out if the reads had weak V/J assignments (E-value above 1e-6), no CDR3, stop codons, out-of-frame junctions, or ambiguous translated residues. V3J clonotypes were defined by identical inferred V gene, J gene, and CDR3 amino acid sequence. The percentage overlap between two repertoires was calculated by dividing the number of shared unique clonotypes by the size of the smaller repertoire. RTK rarefaction, the Chao1 estimator, and Recon v2.1 estimates of unobserved clonotypes were used to assess repertoire richness. What TCRdb holds here is the immuneACCESS table cut down to in-frame rearrangements. Part of the clones is not present; checked against another copy, under half of the missing clones reflect an unresolved V gene, and the others are unexplained. The V and J calls and clone size are taken from that table; D and trimming were inferred from the DNA. For this sample the table gives about 460,000 clones, of which 60% to 80% were detected only once. The ten most abundant clones make up 12% of the sample.

The donors were healthy, HIV-negative adults who had no recently reported acute infections or vaccinations. Only Caucasian adults living in Nashville, Tennessee, USA were represented among the donors. For unsorted samples, roughly 81 million PBMCs were counted and genomic DNA was extracted with the QIAamp DNA Blood Mini kit. Blood was obtained by leukapheresis, after which PBMCs were separated by Ficoll-Histopaque density gradient centrifugation and cryopreserved in liquid nitrogen vapor phase. With respect to this clone: The antigen it binds to is not known. No much larger clone exists at a distance of one base, and base qualities are not known.

The paper's findings and limits, for the study overall: Sampling was limited to blood, and TCR repertoires in tissue likely differ from TCR repertoires in blood. The genetic and exposure-history diversity represented was limited by the small number of donors. Pairwise subsampling led to the expectation that sequencing depth would affect the degree of clonotype sharing among donors.

The sample taken for sequencing was PBMCs. This receptor was identified in a woman aged 40 to 49 in good health. Some clones in this sample may be carry-over from other donors' samples.

The base sequence is TGTGCCAGCAGTTCCAGGGCAGATACGCAGTATTTT. The translation is CASSSRADTQYF. The sequence links TRBV6-6 to TRBJ2-3; the D gene is possibly TRBD1, with 5 bases matching. For CDR1 and CDR2, the germline V gene (reference sequence) lists MNHNY and SVGAGI. Its CDR3 holds 12 amino acids, cysteine through phenylalanine. Just CDR3 DNA is preserved here, 36 bases in frame from base 1. Cut back by 4 bases and 4 bases, the V and J ends lie 6 bases apart.